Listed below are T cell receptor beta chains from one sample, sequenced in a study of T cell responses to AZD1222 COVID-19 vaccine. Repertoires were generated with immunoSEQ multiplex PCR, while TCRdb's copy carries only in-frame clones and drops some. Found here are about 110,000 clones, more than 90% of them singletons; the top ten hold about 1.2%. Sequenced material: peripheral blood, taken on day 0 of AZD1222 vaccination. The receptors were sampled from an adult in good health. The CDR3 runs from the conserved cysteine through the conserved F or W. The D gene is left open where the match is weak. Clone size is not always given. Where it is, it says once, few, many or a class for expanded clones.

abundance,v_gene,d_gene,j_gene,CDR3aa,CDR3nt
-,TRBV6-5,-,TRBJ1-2,CASRGTALYGYTF,TGTGCCAGCAGGGGAACAGCCCTCTATGGCTACACCTTC
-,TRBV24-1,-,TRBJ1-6,CATSDRVDSPLHF,TGTGCCACCAGTGACCGGGTGGATTCACCCCTCCACTTT
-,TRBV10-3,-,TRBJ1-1,CAISEQGNTEAFF,TGTGCCATCAGTGAACAGGGGAACACTGAAGCTTTCTTT
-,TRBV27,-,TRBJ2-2,CASSTRGVRELFF,TGTGCCAGCAGTACCCGCGGGGTAAGGGAGCTGTTTTTT
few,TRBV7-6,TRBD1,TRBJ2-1,CASSLGVAQGVGNEQFF,TGTGCCAGCAGCCTAGGAGTCGCGCAGGGGGTCGGCAATGAGCAGTTCTTC
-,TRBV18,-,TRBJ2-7,CASSPRDEQYF,TGTGCCAGCTCACCAAGAGACGAGCAGTACTTC
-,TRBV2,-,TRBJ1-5,CASREQGFNQPQHF,TGTGCCAGCAGGGAACAGGGTTTCAATCAGCCCCAGCATTTT
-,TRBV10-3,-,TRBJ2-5,CAISDKKETQYF,TGTGCCATCAGTGACAAGAAAGAGACCCAGTACTTC
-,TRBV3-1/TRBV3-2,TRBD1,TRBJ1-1,CASSQGTGGAVRNTEAFF,TGTGCCAGCAGCCAAGGGACAGGGGGCGCGGTTCGGAACACTGAAGCTTTCTTT
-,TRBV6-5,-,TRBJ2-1,CASSLIYNEQFF,TGTGCCAGCAGTCTAATATACAATGAGCAGTTCTTC
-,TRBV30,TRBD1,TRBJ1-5,CAWSPDRGSNQPQHF,TGTGCCTGGAGCCCCGACAGGGGAAGCAATCAGCCCCAGCATTTT
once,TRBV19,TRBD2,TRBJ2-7,CASSGTSGTPYEQYF,TGTGCCAGTAGCGGGACTAGCGGGACCCCCTACGAGCAGTACTTC
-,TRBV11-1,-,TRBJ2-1,CASSPRRSVANEQFF,TGTGCCAGCAGCCCCCGGAGGAGTGTTGCCAATGAGCAGTTCTTC
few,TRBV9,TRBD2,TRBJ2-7,CASSVDVGGSGYSYEQYF,TGTGCCAGCAGCGTAGATGTCGGAGGTAGCGGGTACTCCTACGAGCAGTACTTC
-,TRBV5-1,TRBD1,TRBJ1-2,CASRWARDRVDGYTF,TGCGCCAGCAGGTGGGCAAGGGACAGAGTCGATGGCTACACCTTC
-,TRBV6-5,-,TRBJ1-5,CASSPGGGNQPQHF,TGTGCCAGCAGTCCCGGGGGGGGGAATCAGCCCCAGCATTTT
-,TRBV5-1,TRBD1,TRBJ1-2,CASSQGQGSNYGYTF,TGCGCCAGCAGCCAGGGACAGGGATCTAACTATGGCTACACCTTC
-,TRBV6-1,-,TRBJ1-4,CASSESGGRVEKLFF,TGTGCCAGCAGTGAATCCGGGGGACGGGTCGAAAAACTGTTTTTT
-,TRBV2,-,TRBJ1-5,CASSERRGNQPQHF,TGTGCCAGCAGTGAAAGGAGGGGCAATCAGCCCCAGCATTTT
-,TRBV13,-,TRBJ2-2,CASSPWTDLTGELFF,TGTGCCAGCAGCCCCTGGACAGACCTCACCGGGGAGCTGTTTTTT
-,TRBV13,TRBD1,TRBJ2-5,CASSSGTGYQETQYF,TGTGCCAGCAGCTCCGGGACAGGGTACCAAGAGACCCAGTACTTC
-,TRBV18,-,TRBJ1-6,CASSQGTARPSRLHF,TGTGCCAGCTCTCAAGGGACGGCCCGTCCCTCGCGGCTCCACTTT
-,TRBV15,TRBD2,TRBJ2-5,CATSRDLAGGGEETQYF,TGTGCCACCAGCAGAGATCTGGCCGGCGGGGGGGAGGAGACCCAGTACTTC
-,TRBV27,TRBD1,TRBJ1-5,CASSSGTGRNQPQHF,TGTGCCAGCTCCTCGGGGACAGGGCGCAATCAGCCCCAGCATTTT
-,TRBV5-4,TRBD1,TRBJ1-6,CASSLEGGRIRVSPLHF,TGTGCCAGCAGCTTGGAAGGGGGCAGAATCCGGGTTTCACCCCTCCACTTT
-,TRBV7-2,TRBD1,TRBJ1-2,CASSKTGGSDYGYTF,TGTGCCAGCAGCAAGACAGGGGGCAGTGACTATGGCTACACCTTC
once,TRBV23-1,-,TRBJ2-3,CASSQTHSWESGTDTQYF,TGCGCCAGCAGTCAAACCCACTCGTGGGAGAGTGGCACAGATACGCAGTATTTT
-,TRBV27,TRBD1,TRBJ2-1,CASSRNRGVYNEQFF,TGTGCCAGCAGTCGCAACAGGGGGGTCTACAATGAGCAGTTCTTC
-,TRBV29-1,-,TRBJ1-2,CSVTDRVYGYTF,TGCAGCGTCACCGACAGAGTCTATGGCTACACCTTC
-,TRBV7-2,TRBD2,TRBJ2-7,CASSVINRAGEQYF,TGTGCCAGCAGCGTTATTAATAGAGCGGGGGAGCAGTACTTC
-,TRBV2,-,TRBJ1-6,CASRPLNSYNSPLHF,TGTGCCAGCAGACCCCTGAACTCCTATAATTCACCCCTCCACTTT
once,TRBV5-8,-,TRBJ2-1,CASSVPGMGQFF,TGTGCCAGCAGCGTGCCAGGGATGGGGCAGTTCTTC
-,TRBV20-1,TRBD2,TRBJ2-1,CSASRASGVNEQFF,TGCAGTGCTAGTCGGGCTAGCGGGGTCAATGAGCAGTTCTTC
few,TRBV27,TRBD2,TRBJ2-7,CASSPEGLAGAYEQYF,TGTGCCAGCAGTCCCGAGGGACTAGCGGGAGCGTACGAGCAGTACTTC
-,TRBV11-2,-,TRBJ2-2,CASSLHPGANTGELFF,TGTGCCAGCAGCTTACATCCGGGGGCGAACACCGGGGAGCTGTTTTTT
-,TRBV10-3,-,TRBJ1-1,CATRIGQKVEAFF,TGTGCCACCCGGATCGGTCAAAAGGTCGAAGCTTTCTTT
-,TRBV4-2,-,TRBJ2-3,CASSQEWRADTQYF,TGTGCCAGCAGCCAAGAGTGGAGGGCAGATACGCAGTATTTT
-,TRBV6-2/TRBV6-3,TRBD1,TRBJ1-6,CASSYANRGQLNSPLHF,TGTGCCAGCAGTTACGCCAACAGGGGGCAATTGAATTCACCCCTCCACTTT
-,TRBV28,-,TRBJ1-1,CASSPTLNTEAFF,TGTGCCAGCAGCCCGACGTTGAACACTGAAGCTTTCTTT
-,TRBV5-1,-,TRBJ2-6,CASRSSLGSGANVLTF,TGCGCCAGCAGGTCTTCTTTAGGCTCTGGGGCCAACGTCCTGACTTTC
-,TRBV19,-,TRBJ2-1,CASMGDRYNEQFF,TGTGCCAGTATGGGGGACCGTTACAATGAGCAGTTCTTC
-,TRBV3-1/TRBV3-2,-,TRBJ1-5,CASSHGQRYQPQHF,TGTGCCAGCAGCCACGGACAGAGATATCAGCCCCAGCATTTT
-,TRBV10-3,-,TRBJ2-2,CATSGSRGGQNTGELFF,TGTGCCACCTCGGGAAGCCGCGGGGGCCAGAACACCGGGGAGCTGTTTTTT
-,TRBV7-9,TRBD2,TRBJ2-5,CASSLAPGSGRRETQYF,TGTGCCAGCAGCTTAGCGCCGGGTAGCGGGAGACGAGAGACCCAGTACTTC
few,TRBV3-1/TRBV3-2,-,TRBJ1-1,CASSQSTPNTEAFF,TGTGCCAGCAGCCAAAGTACACCGAACACTGAAGCTTTCTTT
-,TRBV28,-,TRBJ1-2,CASRSGRVYGYTF,TGTGCCAGCAGATCCGGGAGGGTCTATGGCTACACCTTC
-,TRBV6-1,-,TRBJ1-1,CASSEARGLRAFF,TGTGCCAGCAGTGAAGCCCGCGGGTTGAGGGCTTTCTTT
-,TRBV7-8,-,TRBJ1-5,CASSLALTEPQHF,TGTGCCAGCAGCTTAGCTCTAACGGAGCCCCAGCATTTT
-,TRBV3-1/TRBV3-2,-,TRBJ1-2,CASSQDVVNRGYTF,TGTGCCAGCAGCCAAGATGTTGTCAACCGGGGCTACACCTTC
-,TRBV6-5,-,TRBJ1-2,CASSYRINYGYTF,TGTGCCAGCAGTTATCGGATTAACTATGGCTACACCTTC
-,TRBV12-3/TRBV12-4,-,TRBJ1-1,CASNTRENTEAFF,TGTGCCAGCAATACTCGGGAGAACACTGAAGCTTTCTTT
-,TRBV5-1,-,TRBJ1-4,CASSLADRNEKLFF,TGCGCCAGCAGCTTGGCCGACAGAAATGAAAAACTGTTTTTT
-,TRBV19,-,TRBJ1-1,CASSTTVNTEAFF,TGTGCCAGTAGTACGACTGTGAACACTGAAGCTTTCTTT
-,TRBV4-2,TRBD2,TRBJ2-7,CASSQEGRGLAGVEQYF,TGTGCCAGCAGCCAAGAAGGCCGGGGACTAGCGGGAGTCGAGCAGTACTTC
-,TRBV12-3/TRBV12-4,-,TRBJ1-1,CASILRENTEAFF,TGTGCCAGCATACTCAGGGAGAACACTGAAGCTTTCTTT
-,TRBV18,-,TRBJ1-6,CASSLQGLAPLHF,TGTGCCAGCTCACTACAGGGTTTGGCACCCCTCCACTTT